This T cell receptor beta chain stems from a study of radiation and T cells in renal cell carcinoma. Study-wide results and caveats: Dominant CDR3 motifs were more common in irradiated tumors than controls. Top 100 clonotypes averaged roughly 50% in irradiated versus roughly 43% in nephrectomy-only tumors.

The treatment here: treatment-naive control, cytoreductive nephrectomy. The tumor was a clear cell renal cell carcinoma. V lost 0 bases and J lost 5, with 16 bases in between. The CDR3 totals 16 residues. Germline values: CDR1 SGHTA, CDR2 FQGTGA. Sequencing was performed with immunoSEQ multiplex PCR; in TCRdb, only in-frame clones are kept and a portion is missing. The data hold about 12,000 clones, with about 65% observed a single time. This clone has just a few counts. Its antigen remains unidentified. The chain recombines TRBV7-3 with TRBJ1-2, with a weak D call TRBD1 (6 bases). The clonotype originates from an elderly woman with renal cell carcinoma. Source: tumor tissue, taken from a patient whose treatment was nephrectomy without radiotherapy. The CDR3 protein is CASSLTGTPEPYGYTF. CDR3 coding DNA: TGTGCCAGCAGCTTAACTGGGACACCGGAGCCTTATGGCTACACCTTC. The full variable domain, its missing parts supplied by reference TRBV7-3 and TRBJ1-2, is GAGVSQTPSNKVTEKGKYVELRCDPISGHTALYWYRQSLGQGPEFLIYFQGTGAADDSGLPNDRFFAVRPEGSVSTLKIQRTERGDSAVYLCASSLTGTPEPYGYTFGSGTRLTVV.